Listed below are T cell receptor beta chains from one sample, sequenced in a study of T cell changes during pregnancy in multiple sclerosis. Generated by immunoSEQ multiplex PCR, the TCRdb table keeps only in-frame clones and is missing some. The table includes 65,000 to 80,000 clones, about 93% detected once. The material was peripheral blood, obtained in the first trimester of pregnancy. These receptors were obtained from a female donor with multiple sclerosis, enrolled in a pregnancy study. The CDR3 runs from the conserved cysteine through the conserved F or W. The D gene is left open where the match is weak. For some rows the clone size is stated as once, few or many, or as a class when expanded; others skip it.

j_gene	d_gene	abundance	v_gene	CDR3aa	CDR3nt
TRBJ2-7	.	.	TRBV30	CAWSDREEQYF	TGTGCCTGGAGTGACCGTGAGGAGCAGTACTTC
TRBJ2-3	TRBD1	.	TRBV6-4	CASSYRGLVTDTQYF	TGTGCCAGCAGCTACAGGGGGCTGGTCACAGATACGCAGTATTTT
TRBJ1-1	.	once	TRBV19	CASSMGQNTEAFF	TGTGCCAGTAGTATGGGACAGAACACTGAAGCTTTCTTT
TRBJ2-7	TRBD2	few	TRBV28	CASSFPGTTGEQYF	TGTGCCAGCAGTTTTCCCGGGACTACGGGGGAGCAGTACTTC
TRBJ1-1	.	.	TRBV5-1	CASSLGGNTEAFF	TGCGCCAGCAGCTTGGGAGGGAACACTGAAGCTTTCTTT
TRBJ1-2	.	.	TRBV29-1	CSVDHWAGVGYGYTF	TGCAGCGTTGACCACTGGGCAGGGGTAGGCTATGGCTACACCTTC
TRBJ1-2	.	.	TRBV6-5	CASSYTGQPFYGYTF	TGTGCCAGCAGTTACACAGGACAGCCTTTCTATGGCTACACCTTC
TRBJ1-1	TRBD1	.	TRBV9	CASSVAAGTGGSSTEAFF	TGTGCCAGCAGCGTAGCAGCCGGGACAGGGGGGTCAAGCACTGAAGCTTTCTTT
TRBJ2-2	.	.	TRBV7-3	CASSLSVAGSGSGELFF	TGTGCCAGCAGCTTAAGTGTGGCGGGTTCGGGGTCCGGGGAGCTGTTTTTT
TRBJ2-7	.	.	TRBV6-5	CASRPGHYYEQYF	TGTGCCAGCAGGCCCGGACACTACTACGAGCAGTACTTC
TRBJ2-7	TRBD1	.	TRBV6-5	CASQTGGTRYF	TGTGCCAGCCAGACAGGGGGCACTCGGTACTTC
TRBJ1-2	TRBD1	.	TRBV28	CASSPNRGRNYGYTF	TGTGCCAGCAGTCCTAACAGGGGGCGGAACTATGGCTACACCTTC
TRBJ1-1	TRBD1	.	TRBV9	CASSPPGQGKAFF	TGTGCCAGCAGCCCGCCTGGACAGGGGAAAGCTTTCTTT
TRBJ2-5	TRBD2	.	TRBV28	CASSFTSGIHETQYF	TGTGCCAGCAGTTTCACTAGCGGGATTCACGAGACCCAGTACTTC
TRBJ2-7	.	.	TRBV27	CASSSLEGTYEQYF	TGTGCCAGCAGTTCTCTAGAGGGCACCTACGAGCAGTACTTC
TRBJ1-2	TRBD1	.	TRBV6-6	CASSGNRGFGYGYTF	TGTGCCAGCAGCGGAAACAGGGGGTTCGGCTATGGCTACACCTTC
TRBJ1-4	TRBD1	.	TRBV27	CASSPRDRASEKLFF	TGTGCCAGCAGTCCGCGGGACAGGGCAAGTGAAAAACTGTTTTTT
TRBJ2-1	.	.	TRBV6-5	CASSYSLEQFF	TGTGCCAGCAGTTACTCACTGGAGCAGTTCTTC
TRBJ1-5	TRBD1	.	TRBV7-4	CASSRRDRENIYSNQPQHF	TGTGCCAGCAGCCGTAGGGACAGGGAGAACATCTATAGCAATCAGCCCCAGCATTTT
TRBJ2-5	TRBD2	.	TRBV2	CASRWRGQETQYF	TGTGCCAGCAGATGGCGGGGGCAAGAGACCCAGTACTTC
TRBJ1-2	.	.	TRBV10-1	CASSESRAYGYTF	TGCGCCAGCAGTGAGTCGCGAGCTTATGGCTACACCTTC
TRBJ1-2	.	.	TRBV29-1	CSVETDGQVYGYTF	TGCAGCGTTGAAACTGACGGACAAGTGTATGGCTACACCTTC
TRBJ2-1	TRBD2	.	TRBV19	CASSIPESGTSRIEQFF	TGTGCCAGTAGTATCCCAGAATCCGGGACTAGTCGGATTGAGCAGTTCTTC
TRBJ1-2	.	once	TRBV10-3	CAISEIRNYGYTF	TGTGCCATCAGTGAAATACGGAACTATGGCTACACCTTC
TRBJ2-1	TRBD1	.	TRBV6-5	CASSYAGQGFINEQFF	TGTGCCAGCAGTTACGCTGGACAGGGGTTTATCAATGAGCAGTTCTTC
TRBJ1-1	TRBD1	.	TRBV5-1	CASSFQGEDTEAFF	TGCGCCAGCAGCTTTCAGGGGGAGGACACTGAAGCTTTCTTT
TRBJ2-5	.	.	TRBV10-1	CASSEDRNQETQYF	TGCGCCAGCAGTGAGGACAGGAATCAAGAGACCCAGTACTTC
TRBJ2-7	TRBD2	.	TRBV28	CASSSRLAGPYEQYF	TGTGCCAGCAGTTCTCGACTAGCGGGGCCCTACGAGCAGTACTTC
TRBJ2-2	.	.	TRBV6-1	CASSGTPGGELFF	TGTGCCAGCAGCGGGACTCCCGGCGGGGAGCTGTTTTTT
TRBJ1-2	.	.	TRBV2	CASTSSNYGYTF	TGTGCCAGCACGAGTTCTAACTATGGCTACACCTTC
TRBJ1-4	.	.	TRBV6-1	CASKEASGHVEKLFF	TGTGCCAGCAAAGAGGCATCGGGTCACGTTGAAAAACTGTTTTTT